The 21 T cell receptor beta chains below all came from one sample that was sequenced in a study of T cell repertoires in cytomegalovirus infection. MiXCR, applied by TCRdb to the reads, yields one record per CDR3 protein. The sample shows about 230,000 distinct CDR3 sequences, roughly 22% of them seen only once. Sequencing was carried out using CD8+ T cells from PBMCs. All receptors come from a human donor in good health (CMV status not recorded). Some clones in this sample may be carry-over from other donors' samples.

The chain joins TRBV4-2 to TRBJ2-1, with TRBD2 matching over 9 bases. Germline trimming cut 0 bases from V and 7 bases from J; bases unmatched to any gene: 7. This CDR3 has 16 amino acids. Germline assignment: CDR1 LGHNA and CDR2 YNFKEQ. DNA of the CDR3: TGTGCCAGCAGCCAAGATGTTGCGGGGGGGCGAAATGAGCAGTTCTTC. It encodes CASSQDVAGGRNEQFF.

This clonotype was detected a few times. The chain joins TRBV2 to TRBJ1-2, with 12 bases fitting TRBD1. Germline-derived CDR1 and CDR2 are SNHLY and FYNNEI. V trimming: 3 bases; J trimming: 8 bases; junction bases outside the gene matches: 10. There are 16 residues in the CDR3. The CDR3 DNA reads TGTGCCAGCAGTGACAGGGGGGACAGGGGGCGGAAAGGCTACACCTTC. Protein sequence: CASSDRGDRGRKGYTF.

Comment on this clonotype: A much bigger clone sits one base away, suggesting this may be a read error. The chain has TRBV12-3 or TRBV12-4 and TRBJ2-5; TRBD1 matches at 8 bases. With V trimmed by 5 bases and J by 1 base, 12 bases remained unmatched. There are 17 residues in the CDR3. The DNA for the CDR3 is TGTGCCAGCAGTCGACAGGGGTGGGAGTGGGGCCAAGAGACCCAGTACTTC. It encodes CASSRQGWEWGQETQYF.

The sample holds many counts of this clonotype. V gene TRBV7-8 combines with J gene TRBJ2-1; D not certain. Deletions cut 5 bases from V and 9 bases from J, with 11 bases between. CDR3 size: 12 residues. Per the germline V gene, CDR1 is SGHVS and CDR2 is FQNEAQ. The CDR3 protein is CASSPPWGEQFF. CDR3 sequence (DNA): TGTGCCAGCAGCCCACCTTGGGGTGAGCAGTTCTTC.

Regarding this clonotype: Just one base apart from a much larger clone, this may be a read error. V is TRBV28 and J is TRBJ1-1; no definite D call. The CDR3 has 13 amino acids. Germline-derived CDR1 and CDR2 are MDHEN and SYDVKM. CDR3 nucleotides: TGTGTCAGCAGTTTCGTCCAAAACACTGAAGCTTTCTTT. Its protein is CVSSFVQNTEAFF.

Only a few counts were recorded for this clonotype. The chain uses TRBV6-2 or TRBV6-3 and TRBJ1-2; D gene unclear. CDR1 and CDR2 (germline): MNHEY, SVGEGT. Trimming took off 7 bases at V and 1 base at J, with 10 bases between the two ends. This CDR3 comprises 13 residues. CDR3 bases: TGTGCCAGCAAGCTTCGAAGTAACTATGGCTACACCTTC. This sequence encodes CASKLRSNYGYTF.

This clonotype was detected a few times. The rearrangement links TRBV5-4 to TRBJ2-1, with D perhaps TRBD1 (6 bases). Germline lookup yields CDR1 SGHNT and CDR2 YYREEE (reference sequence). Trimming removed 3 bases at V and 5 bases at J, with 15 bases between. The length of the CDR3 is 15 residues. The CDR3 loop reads CASSWTTGMDNEQFF. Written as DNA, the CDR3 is TGTGCCAGCAGCTGGACGACAGGAATGGACAATGAGCAGTTCTTC. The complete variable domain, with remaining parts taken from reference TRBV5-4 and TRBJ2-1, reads ETGVTQSPTHLIKTRGQQVTLRCSSQSGHNTVSWYQQALGQGPQFIFQYYREEENGRGNFPPRFSGLQFPNYSSELNVNALELDDSALYLCASSWTTGMDNEQFFGPGTRLTVL.

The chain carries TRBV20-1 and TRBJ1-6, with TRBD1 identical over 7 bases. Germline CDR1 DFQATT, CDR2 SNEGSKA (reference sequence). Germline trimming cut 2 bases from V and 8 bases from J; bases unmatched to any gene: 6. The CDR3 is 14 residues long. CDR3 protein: CSARPPGGHSPLHF. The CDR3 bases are TGCAGTGCTAGACCCCCAGGGGGACATTCACCCCTCCACTTT.

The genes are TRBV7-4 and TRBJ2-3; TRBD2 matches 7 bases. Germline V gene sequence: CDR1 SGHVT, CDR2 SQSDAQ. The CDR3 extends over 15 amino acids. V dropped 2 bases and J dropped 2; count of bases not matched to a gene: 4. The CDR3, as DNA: TGTGCCAGCAGCTTATTTAGCGGGCCCACAGATACGCAGTATTTT. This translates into CASSLFSGPTDTQYF.

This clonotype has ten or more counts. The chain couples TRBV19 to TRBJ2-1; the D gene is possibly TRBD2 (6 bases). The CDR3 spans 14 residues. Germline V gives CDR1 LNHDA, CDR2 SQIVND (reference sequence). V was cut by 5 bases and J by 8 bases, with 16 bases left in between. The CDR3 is CASSVSGLDYEQFF. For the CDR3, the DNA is TGTGCCAGTAGTGTTAGCGGCTTGGACTATGAGCAGTTCTTC.

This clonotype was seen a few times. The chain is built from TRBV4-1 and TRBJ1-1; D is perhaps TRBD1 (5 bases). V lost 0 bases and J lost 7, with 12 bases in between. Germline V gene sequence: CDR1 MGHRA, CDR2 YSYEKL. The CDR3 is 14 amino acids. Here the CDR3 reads CASSQDKADSEAFF. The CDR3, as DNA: TGCGCCAGCAGCCAAGATAAAGCCGACAGTGAAGCTTTCTTT.

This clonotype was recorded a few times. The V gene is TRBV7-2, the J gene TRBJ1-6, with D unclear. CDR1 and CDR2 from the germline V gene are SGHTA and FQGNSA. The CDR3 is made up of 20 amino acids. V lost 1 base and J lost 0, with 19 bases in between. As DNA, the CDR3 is TGTGCCAGCAGCTTAGGATATGGCGGCAGGAGGAGCTCCTATAATTCACCCCTCCACTTT. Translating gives CASSLGYGGRRSSYNSPLHF.

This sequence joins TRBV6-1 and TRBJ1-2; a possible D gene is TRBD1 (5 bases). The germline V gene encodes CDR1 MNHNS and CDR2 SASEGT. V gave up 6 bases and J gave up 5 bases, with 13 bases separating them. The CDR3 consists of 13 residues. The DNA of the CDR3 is TGTGCCAGCAGCCAGACAGAGCAATATGGCTACACCTTC. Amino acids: CASSQTEQYGYTF.

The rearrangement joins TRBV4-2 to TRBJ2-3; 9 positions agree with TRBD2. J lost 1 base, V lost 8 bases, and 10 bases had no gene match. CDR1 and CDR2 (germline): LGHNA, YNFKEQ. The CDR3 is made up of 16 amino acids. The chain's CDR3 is CASAYETSGGTDTQYF. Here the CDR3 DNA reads TGTGCCAGCGCTTATGAGACTAGCGGAGGCACAGATACGCAGTATTTT.

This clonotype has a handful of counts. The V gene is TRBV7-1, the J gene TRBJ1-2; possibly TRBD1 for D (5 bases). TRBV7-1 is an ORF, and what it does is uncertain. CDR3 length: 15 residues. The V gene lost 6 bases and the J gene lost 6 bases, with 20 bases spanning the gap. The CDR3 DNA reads TGTGCCAGCAGATATCTCAGGGTGAACTTCCATGGCTACACCTTC. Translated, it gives CASRYLRVNFHGYTF.

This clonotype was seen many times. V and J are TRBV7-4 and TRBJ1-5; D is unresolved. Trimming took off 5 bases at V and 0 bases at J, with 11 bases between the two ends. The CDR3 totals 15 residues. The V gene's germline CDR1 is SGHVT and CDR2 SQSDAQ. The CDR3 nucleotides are TGTGCCAGCAGCCCTCGCAGGTATAGCAATCAGCCCCAGCATTTT. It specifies CASSPRRYSNQPQHF.

CDR3 DNA: TGTGCCAGCAGTGAAGCGACCAACGAGCAGTACTTC. This gives the protein CASSEATNEQYF. The chain has TRBV2 and TRBJ2-7; D call uncertain. CDR3 length equals 12 residues. Germline values: CDR1 SNHLY, CDR2 FYNNEI. The V gene lost 0 bases and the J gene lost 5 bases, with 5 bases spanning the gap.

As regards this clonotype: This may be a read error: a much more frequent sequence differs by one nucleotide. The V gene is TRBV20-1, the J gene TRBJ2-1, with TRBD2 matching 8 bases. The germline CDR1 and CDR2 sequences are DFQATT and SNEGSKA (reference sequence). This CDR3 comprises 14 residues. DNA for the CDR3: TGCAGTACTAGAGATCGGGGGGGTCTCAATGAGCAGTTCTTC. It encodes CSTRDRGGLNEQFF.

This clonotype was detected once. CDR3 region: CASLLGGLYNEQFF. The CDR3 bases are TGTGCCAGCCTGCTGGGGGGGCTTTACAATGAGCAGTTCTTC. The rearrangement joins TRBV6-2 or TRBV6-3 to TRBJ2-1; maybe TRBD2 (7 bases). The CDR3 loop spans 14 amino acids. V shed 8 bases and J shed 4 bases, with 15 bases lying between them. Germline values: CDR1 MNHEY, CDR2 SVGEGT.

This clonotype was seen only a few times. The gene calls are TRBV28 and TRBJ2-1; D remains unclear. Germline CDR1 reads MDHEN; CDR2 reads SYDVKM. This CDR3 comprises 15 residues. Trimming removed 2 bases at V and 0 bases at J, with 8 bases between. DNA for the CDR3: TGTGCCAGCAGTTTAAGAAGCTACTCCTACAATGAGCAGTTCTTC. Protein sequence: CASSLRSYSYNEQFF.

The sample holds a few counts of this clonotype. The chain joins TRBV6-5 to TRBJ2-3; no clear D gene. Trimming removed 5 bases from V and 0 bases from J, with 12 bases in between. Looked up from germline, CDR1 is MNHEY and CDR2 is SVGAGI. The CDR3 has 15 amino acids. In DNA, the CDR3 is TGTGCCAGCAGTGTTGGGTTTCCTAGCACAGATACGCAGTATTTT. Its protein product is CASSVGFPSTDTQYF.